The present TCR beta chain was sequenced within a study of shared clonotypes between healthy human individuals. Looking at the study overall: The study drew on a couple of women and three men aged 18 to 49 as donors.

Concerning this clone itself: Its target is not known.

The trim removed 6 bases at V and 3 bases at J, leaving 7 bases unmatched. There are 14 residues in the CDR3. CDR1 and CDR2 from the germline V gene are MNHNS and SASEGT. Sequencing was performed with immunoSEQ multiplex PCR; in TCRdb, only in-frame clones are kept and a portion is missing. The repertoire holds 2 million to 2.5 million clones, with more than 80% as singletons. General study results and limits: Only blood was sampled; tissue repertoires likely differ. The four-donor shared clonotypes exceeded non-shared clonotypes in generation probability, with non-shared ones scoring lower.

The sequence came from a man younger than 35 in good health. Some clones in this sample may be carry-over from other donors' samples. This chain links TRBV6-1 with TRBJ2-5, with 7 positions matching TRBD2. The sample was naive CD4+ T cells from PBMCs. Documented subset: CD45RA+ positively selected. This chain's CDR3 is CASRRGLIEETQYF. DNA for the CDR3: TGTGCCAGCAGAAGGGGACTAATAGAAGAGACCCAGTACTTC.